This T cell receptor (beta chain) was captured in a study of OX40 agonist ivuxolimab in advanced cancers. For the wider study: Ivuxolimab was a fully human IgG2 agonistic monoclonal antibody targeting the costimulatory receptor OX40 (CD134). Three dose-escalation patients achieved partial responses, one with hepatocellular carcinoma and two with cutaneous melanoma. The purpose of peripheral TCRbeta sequencing was to test whether ivuxolimab changed TCR sequence diversity and led to clonal T-cell expansion. The paper describes the monotherapy dose-escalation part (N = 52 patients) of the phase I trial of ivuxolimab. In the dose-escalation cohort, 65% to 90% of patients were male, and the mean age was approximately 64 years, with a range of about 23 to 90. Intravenous ivuxolimab was administered to patients every 2 weeks at six dose levels: 0.01, 0.1, 0.3, 1.5, 3 and 10 mg/kg. Among the approximately 50 dose-escalation patients, some 20 had hepatocellular carcinoma, 15 melanoma, 9 renal cell carcinoma and 9 head and neck cancer. Patients were allowed to have had prior anti-PD-1, anti-PD-L1 or anti-CTLA-4 therapy, and approximately 37% of the dose-escalation patients had been treated with checkpoint inhibitors.

General findings and caveats noted by the study authors: Low levels of normalized T-cell clonal expansion were also seen in some nonresponding patients. On average, CD8+ T cells showed more expanded clones than CD4+ T cells after ivuxolimab. At doses of 0.1 to 3.0 mg/kg, clonal expansion of both CD4+ and CD8+ blood T cells was observed from baseline to week 6. Antigen specificity was not determined for the clonally expanded peripheral T cells. In partial responders in the 0.1-3.0 mg/kg groups, normalized peripheral clonal expansion was found to be among the lowest, especially among CD8+ T cells.

The trial excluded patients who had a history of autoimmune disease or were on systemic immunosuppression. Peripheral blood for TCR sequencing was collected from all dose cohorts at baseline, on cycle 4 day 1, and on cycle 7 day 1. The samples were taken from a phase I, first-in-human, multicenter, open-label dose-escalation trial of ivuxolimab. Adults with locally advanced or metastatic head and neck squamous cell, hepatocellular, melanoma or renal cell carcinoma were enrolled in the trial. CD4+ and CD8+ T cells were sorted separately from peripheral blood before TCR sequencing. Only one count was recorded for this clone. There is no known antigen for this receptor. Base-call qualities are not available, and no considerably larger clone is one nucleotide away. To sequence the TCRbeta CDR3 region, genomic DNA was isolated from the sorted cells. TCRbeta CDR3 regions were sequenced using the immunoSEQ Assay. The source is immuneACCESS, and TCRdb retained only in-frame sequences with V and J called. Part of the clones is not carried over; for the studies checked, unresolved V genes explain less than half of this, and the remainder is unexplained. A total of tens of thousands of clones appear in this sample, over 80% of them only once. Roughly 0.56% of the sample goes to the ten largest clones.

Sequencing used CD4+ or CD8+ T cells sorted from blood, obtained in a trial of the OX40 agonist ivuxolimab. The TCR was taken from an adult with an advanced solid tumor such as melanoma, head and neck, liver or kidney cancer.

The CDR3 corresponds to CASSKGSSYNEQFF. The bases are TGTGCCAGTAGTAAGGGCAGCTCCTACAATGAGCAGTTCTTC. This chain is built from TRBV19 and TRBJ2-1, with the D segment identity uncertain. V is reduced by 4 bases and J by 0 bases, leaving a spacing of 7 bases between them. CDR1 is given as LNHDA and CDR2 as SQIVND, both from the germline V gene (reference sequence). Spanning cysteine to phenylalanine, the CDR3 consists of 14 amino acids. The sequence is cut down to CDR3 DNA, 42 bases in frame from base 1. Joined to the reference TRBV19 and TRBJ2-1 proteins, this CDR3 gives the full variable domain: DGGITQSPKYLFRKEGQNVTLSCEQNLNHDAMYWYRQDPGQGLRLIYYSQIVNDFQKGDIAEGYSVSREKKESFPLTVTSAQKNPTAFYLCASSKGSSYNEQFFGPGTRLTVL.